A single sample is the source of the 32 T cell receptor beta chains below, sequenced in a study of cytomegalovirus exposure and HLA in healthy donors. The primer mix had 60 Vbeta and 13 Jbeta primers. The assay was immunoSEQ multiplex PCR, and TCRdb's table has in-frame clones only and misses some. The profile covers over 120,000 clones, with about 74% appearing a single time and roughly 4.5% taken by the ten largest. Specimen: PBMCs. All receptors come from a man aged 18-30 years in good health and CMV-seropositive.

This clone was detected a few times. The chain employs TRBV10-3 and TRBJ2-1; 9 bases match TRBD1. J gave up 7 bases and V 6 bases, and 10 bases lay outside the gene matches. Germline assignment: CDR1 ENHRY and CDR2 SYGVKD. CDR3 length: 15 amino acids. Written as DNA, the CDR3 is TGTGCCATCAGCAAGCGGGACAGGGACGGGAATGAGCAGTTCTTC. Translated: CAISKRDRDGNEQFF.

This clone occurred a few times. This chain connects TRBV6-5 to TRBJ1-1; D not resolved. The CDR3 contains 12 residues. Germline-derived CDR1 and CDR2 are MNHEY and SVGAGI. Trimming took 0 bases from V and 3 from J, leaving 2 bases between them. In DNA form, the CDR3 reads TGTGCCAGCAGTTACTCCGACACTGAAGCTTTCTTT. Translation gives CASSYSDTEAFF.

The sample holds one count of this clone. V usage is TRBV28 and J usage is TRBJ2-5, with D possibly being TRBD1 (6 bases). The DNA matches TRBJ2-7 better at its end, which makes the J call doubtful. This CDR3 comprises 15 residues. Germline CDR1 and CDR2: MDHEN and SYDVKM. CDR3 region: CASSANREGPYEQYF. CDR3 sequence (DNA): TGTGCCAGCAGTGCGAACAGGGAAGGACCATACGAGCAGTACTTC.

The V and J genes are TRBV18 and TRBJ2-2; 7 bases line up with TRBD2. Germline CDR1 and CDR2: KGHSH and LQKENI. The CDR3 runs to 16 residues. V lost 4 bases to trimming and J lost 4 bases; unmatched junction nucleotides: 9. The CDR3 is CASSLGERGPTGELFF. DNA for the CDR3: TGTGCCAGCTCACTCGGCGAGCGGGGCCCCACCGGGGAGCTGTTTTTT.

This chain joins TRBV14 and TRBJ2-7; 10 positions match TRBD2. The V and J ends lost 0 bases and 2 bases, in that order; junction bases with no gene match: 1. This CDR3 contains 15 residues. The germline V gene has CDR1 SGHDN and CDR2 FVKESK. CDR3 in DNA: TGTGCCAGCAGCCAAGAACTAGCGGGGACCTACGAGCAGTACTTC. Amino acid sequence: CASSQELAGTYEQYF.

The chain joins TRBV4-2 to TRBJ2-2, with 14 bases aligning to TRBD2. Germline trimming cut 3 bases from V and 9 bases from J; bases unmatched to any gene: 3. This CDR3 has 15 amino acids. CDR1 and CDR2 from the germline V gene are LGHNA and YNFKEQ. The CDR3 reads CASSQTSGGARELFF. The CDR3 DNA reads as TGTGCCAGCAGCCAGACTAGCGGGGGGGCCCGGGAGCTGTTTTTT.

This clone appeared a single time. This chain links TRBV10-1 with TRBJ2-7, with D tentatively TRBD2 (5 bases). The CDR3 is 13 amino acids. V was shortened by 2 bases and J by 3 bases, with 8 bases between the two germline ends. The germline gives CDR1 WNHNN, CDR2 SYGVQD (reference sequence). CDR3 protein: CASSETRFYEQYF. The CDR3 DNA reads TGCGCCAGCAGTGAGACTAGGTTCTACGAGCAGTACTTC.

The chain has TRBV6-5 and TRBJ2-5, with D possibly being TRBD2 (7 bases). V lost 8 bases and J 2 bases, leaving 18 bases between the germline ends. Germline loops: CDR1 MNHEY, CDR2 SVGAGI. This CDR3 is built from 15 residues. The CDR3 loop is CASGRGAASQETQYF. The CDR3 DNA is TGTGCCAGCGGCCGGGGGGCAGCCAGTCAAGAGACCCAGTACTTC.

The J gene is TRBJ2-7, the V gene TRBV7-2; 9 nucleotides agree with TRBD1. V was clipped by 5 bases and J by 3 bases; unmatched bases: 17. The CDR3 loop spans 18 amino acids. Germline V gives CDR1 SGHTA, CDR2 FQGNSA. The CDR3 region has the DNA TGTGCCAGCAGCCCCTATGGCGGGGACAGGGCGCTGGACTACGAGCAGTACTTC. Protein: CASSPYGGDRALDYEQYF.

This clone came up once. This rearrangement joins TRBV27 to TRBJ2-3; TRBD1 is a possible D gene (6 bases). The CDR3 extends over 15 amino acids. Per the germline V gene, CDR1 is MNHEY and CDR2 is SMNVEV (reference sequence). The V end was cut by 5 bases, the J end by 2 bases, with 14 bases between. In DNA, the CDR3 is TGTGCCAGCAGTAGACAGGTGTTGGACACAGATACGCAGTATTTT. Translating it yields CASSRQVLDTDTQYF.

V is TRBV7-8 and J is TRBJ1-3; 8 bases map to TRBD1. Germline CDR1 reads SGHVS; CDR2 reads FQNEAQ. The CDR3 has 14 residues. V was pared by 4 bases and J by 4 bases, with 3 bases of the junction left unmatched. CDR3 nucleotides: TGTGCCAGCAGCTCAGGACAGGGAGGAAACACCATATATTTT. Its protein is CASSSGQGGNTIYF. Drawing the rest from reference TRBV7-8 and TRBJ1-3, the complete variable domain is GAGVSQSPRYKVAKRGQDVALRCDPISGHVSLFWYQQALGQGPEFLTYFQNEAQLDKSGLPSDRFFAERPEGSVSTLKIQRTQQEDSAVYLCASSSGQGGNTIYFGEGSWLTVV.

The CDR3 is CASSHLVAVSTDTQYF. CDR3 DNA sequence: TGTGCCAGCAGCCATCTTGTAGCGGTTAGCACAGATACGCAGTATTTT. The chain joins TRBV7-3 to TRBJ2-3; D is possibly TRBD2 (6 bases). CDR1 is SGHTA and CDR2 is FQGTGA in the germline V gene. This CDR3 contains 16 residues. The germline V and J ends were trimmed by 5 bases and 0 bases, with 15 bases remaining between them.

The V gene is TRBV5-1, the J gene TRBJ2-1; TRBD1 agrees at 10 bases. CDR3 length equals 14 residues. Unmatched junction bases numbered 8, after V lost 5 bases and J lost 9 bases. Germline V gene lookup returns CDR1 SGHRS and CDR2 YFSETQ. In DNA form, the CDR3 reads TGCGCCAGCAGTATGACAGGGGGCCAATCTGAGCAGTTCTTC. As protein: CASSMTGGQSEQFF. The variable domain in full, with the rest retrieved from reference TRBV5-1 and TRBJ2-1, is KAGVTQTPRYLIKTRGQQVTLSCSPISGHRSVSWYQQTPGQGLQFLFEYFSETQRNKGNFPGRFSGRQFSNSRSEMNVSTLELGDSALYLCASSMTGGQSEQFFGPGTRLTVL.

As DNA, the CDR3 is TGCAGCGTTGAAGGTGGACAGGGCGTTTCCGAGCAGTACTTC. Translating it yields CSVEGGQGVSEQYF. The rearrangement links TRBV29-1 to TRBJ2-7; TRBD1 aligns across 8 bases. From germline, CDR1 is SQVTM and CDR2 ANQGSEA. The CDR3 contains 14 residues. The J segment lost 6 bases and the V segment lost 1 base, leaving 8 bases of the junction unmatched.

The count of this clone is one. The chain couples TRBV5-4 to TRBJ2-7; 14 bases agree with TRBD2. This CDR3 is built from 16 residues. CDR1 SGHNT and CDR2 YYREEE come from the germline V gene (reference sequence). V was pared by 4 bases and J by 7 bases, with 10 bases of the junction left unmatched. CDR3 residues: CASSPGLAGASEEQYF. The CDR3 coding sequence is TGTGCCAGCAGCCCGGGACTAGCGGGAGCTTCGGAGGAGCAGTACTTC. The entire variable domain, with the rest obtained from reference TRBV5-4 and TRBJ2-7, is as follows: ETGVTQSPTHLIKTRGQQVTLRCSSQSGHNTVSWYQQALGQGPQFIFQYYREEENGRGNFPPRFSGLQFPNYSSELNVNALELDDSALYLCASSPGLAGASEEQYFGPGTRLTVT.

This chain joins TRBV5-1 and TRBJ2-7; D is possibly TRBD1 (5 bases). In germline, CDR1 is SGHRS, CDR2 YFSETQ. Trimming pared 7 bases from V and 3 bases from J, leaving 14 bases between. The CDR3 is 13 residues long. DNA of the CDR3: TGCGCCAGCCGAAGGGGCAGGGACTACGAGCAGTACTTC. It encodes CASRRGRDYEQYF.

The V gene is TRBV4-3, the J gene TRBJ2-7, with 10 bases aligning to TRBD2. Germline V gene data show CDR1 as LGHNA and CDR2 as YSLEER. V was pared by 1 base and J by 3 bases, with 0 bases of the junction left unmatched. The CDR3 is 14 amino acids. CDR3 nucleotide sequence: TGCGCCAGCAGCCAAGGGACTAGCGGCTACGAGCAGTACTTC. Translating gives CASSQGTSGYEQYF.

Turning to this clone: Other DNA variants within this sample encode the same CDR3. The J gene is TRBJ1-5, the V gene TRBV5-1; no firm D call. Germline V lookup: CDR1 SGHRS, CDR2 YFSETQ. With 8 bases removed from V and 3 bases from J, the gap between germline ends came to 18 bases. The CDR3 spans 15 residues. CDR3 nucleotides: TGCGCCAGGCGCCTAGGGAGAATCCTCAATCAGCCCCAGCATTTT. It encodes CARRLGRILNQPQHF.

The chain combines TRBV6-4 with TRBJ2-3; TRBD2 matches 10 bases. The CDR3 is 15 amino acids. J lost 5 bases, V lost 7 bases, and 9 bases had no gene match. Germline CDR1 and CDR2: MRHNA and SNTAGT. The CDR3 DNA reads as TGTGCCAGCAAACCTAGCGGGGGTCGTATAGATACGCAGTATTTT. As protein: CASKPSGGRIDTQYF.

The chain recombines TRBV5-4 with TRBJ1-1; 7 bases fit TRBD1. J lost 9 bases, V lost 4 bases, and 12 bases had no gene match. The CDR3 length is 14 residues. Germline assignment: CDR1 SGHNT and CDR2 YYREEE (reference sequence). The DNA for the CDR3 is TGTGCCAGCAGCCAAGACAGGGTTCAAACCAAAGCTTTCTTT. Its protein product is CASSQDRVQTKAFF.

The CDR3 here is CASSKGSLAGNYGYTF. Written as DNA, the CDR3 is TGTGCCAGCAGCAAAGGATCTCTGGCAGGGAACTATGGCTACACCTTC. The V call is TRBV21-1, the J call TRBJ1-2; the D call in the table, TRBD1, was not verified against the DNA. TRBV21-1 is a pseudogene. This CDR3 has 16 amino acids.

The chain recombines TRBV7-9 with TRBJ1-5, with 8 bases that match TRBD1. This CDR3 is built from 16 residues. Per germline, CDR1 SEHNR and CDR2 FQNEAQ (reference sequence). V shed 4 bases, J shed 0 bases, and the junction held 5 bases outside the gene matches. DNA for the CDR3: TGTGCCAGCAGCTGGGGACAGGCTAGTAGCAATCAGCCCCAGCATTTT. Translated, it gives CASSWGQASSNQPQHF.

The CDR3 reads CASTPLGGRENGYTF. In DNA, the CDR3 is TGTGCCAGCACCCCACTAGGAGGGCGAGAAAATGGCTACACCTTC. The chain couples TRBV27 to TRBJ1-2, with D hard to call. V lost 7 bases, J lost 6 bases, and 21 bases lay in between. Per the germline V gene, CDR1 is MNHEY and CDR2 is SMNVEV (reference sequence). This CDR3 comprises 15 residues.

This chain joins TRBV6-1 and TRBJ1-1; D is unresolved. Germline loops: CDR1 MNHNS, CDR2 SASEGT. The ends were cut back, 6 bases at V and 0 bases at J, with 11 bases in the middle. CDR3 length: 14 residues. CDR3 coding DNA: TGTGCCAGCAGCCGGTCCGCAATGAACACTGAAGCTTTCTTT. It translates to CASSRSAMNTEAFF.

The V call is TRBV9, the J call TRBJ1-2, with 7 bases matching TRBD1. The trim removed 4 bases at V and 8 bases at J, leaving 14 bases unmatched. This CDR3 region has 15 residues. Per germline, CDR1 SGDLS and CDR2 YYNGEE. The CDR3 nucleotides are TGTGCCAGCAGCCTCCAGATGGGGACAGATTCCGGCTACACCTTC. Translating it yields CASSLQMGTDSGYTF.

V is TRBV28 and J is TRBJ2-7, with unresolved D. The CDR3 contains 13 residues. Germline V CDR1 and CDR2: MDHEN, SYDVKM. V was cut by 8 bases and J by 1 base, with 12 bases left in between. In DNA, the CDR3 is TGTGCCAGCGCATCTGGGCAATCCTACGAGCAGTACTTC. It specifies CASASGQSYEQYF.

The gene calls are TRBV19 and TRBJ1-5; 8 bases agree with TRBD1. V gave up 8 bases and J gave up 2 bases; unmatched junction bases: 11. The CDR3 spans 16 residues. Germline-derived CDR1 and CDR2 are LNHDA and SQIVND (reference sequence). This CDR3 is CASHSGGSLGNQPQHF. CDR3 sequence (DNA): TGTGCCAGTCATTCAGGGGGCAGTTTGGGCAATCAGCCCCAGCATTTT.

This clone was observed a few times. The genes are TRBV6-6 and TRBJ1-5; D gene uncertain. Germline V gene sequence: CDR1 MNHNY, CDR2 SVGAGI (reference sequence). The CDR3 has 16 amino acids. V was pared by 0 bases and J by 6 bases, with 15 bases between. The CDR3 DNA reads as TGTGCCAGCAGTTACTCGGGAGCTCAGGTCGGTCAGCCCCAGCATTTT. Translated, it gives CASSYSGAQVGQPQHF.

V and J are TRBV6-5 and TRBJ1-1, with 9 bases lining up with TRBD1. CDR3 size: 12 residues. Per the germline V gene, CDR1 is MNHEY and CDR2 is SVGAGI. V trimming: 6 bases; J trimming: 6 bases; junction bases outside the gene matches: 2. CDR3 DNA: TGTGCCAGCAGCCGGACAGGGGCTGAAGCTTTCTTT. This translates into CASSRTGAEAFF.

The chain uses TRBV1 and TRBJ1-2; the table's D gene call, TRBD1, was not cross checked with the DNA. TRBV1 is classified as a pseudogene. The CDR3 extends over 15 amino acids. The CDR3 region has the DNA TGCACCAGCAGCCAGCCGGGACAGGGGTACTATGGCTACACCTTC. Amino acid sequence: CTSSQPGQGYYGYTF.

About this clone: Within the sample, other DNA sequences also encode this same CDR3. The rearrangement uses TRBV28 and TRBJ2-7; no clear D. This CDR3 is 11 amino acids long. In germline, CDR1 is MDHEN, CDR2 SYDVKM. The ends were cut back, 3 bases at V and 7 bases at J, with 7 bases in the middle. The CDR3 reads CASSLTEEQYF. The CDR3 DNA is TGTGCCAGCAGTTTGACGGAGGAGCAGTACTTC. Full variable domain (outside the CDR3, taken from reference TRBV28 and TRBJ2-7): DVKVTQSSRYLVKRTGEKVFLECVQDMDHENMFWYRQDPGLGLRLIYFSYDVKMKEKGDIPEGYSVSREKKERFSLILESASTNQTSMYLCASSLTEEQYFGPGTRLTVT.

This clone was counted only a few times. This chain connects TRBV27 to TRBJ2-7; TRBD2 agrees at 9 bases. CDR1 and CDR2 from the germline V gene are MNHEY and SMNVEV (reference sequence). V gave up 3 bases and J gave up 5 bases; unmatched junction bases: 5. The CDR3 length is 14 residues. CDR3 coding DNA: TGTGCCAGCAGTTTCATAGCGGGAGTTGACGAGCAGTACTTC. Translation gives CASSFIAGVDEQYF.